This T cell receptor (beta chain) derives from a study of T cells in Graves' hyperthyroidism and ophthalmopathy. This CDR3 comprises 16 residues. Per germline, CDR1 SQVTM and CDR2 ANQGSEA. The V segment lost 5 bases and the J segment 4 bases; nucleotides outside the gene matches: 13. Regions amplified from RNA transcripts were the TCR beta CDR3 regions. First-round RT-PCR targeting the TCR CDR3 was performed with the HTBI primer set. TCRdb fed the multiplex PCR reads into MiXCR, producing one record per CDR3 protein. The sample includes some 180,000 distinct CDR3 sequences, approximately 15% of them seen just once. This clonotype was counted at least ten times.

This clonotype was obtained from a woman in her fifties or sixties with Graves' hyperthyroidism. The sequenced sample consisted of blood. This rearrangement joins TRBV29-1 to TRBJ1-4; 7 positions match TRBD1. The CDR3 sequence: CSVTSPDRDHNEKLFF. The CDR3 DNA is TGCAGCGTTACTAGCCCTGACAGGGACCATAATGAAAAACTGTTTTTT.